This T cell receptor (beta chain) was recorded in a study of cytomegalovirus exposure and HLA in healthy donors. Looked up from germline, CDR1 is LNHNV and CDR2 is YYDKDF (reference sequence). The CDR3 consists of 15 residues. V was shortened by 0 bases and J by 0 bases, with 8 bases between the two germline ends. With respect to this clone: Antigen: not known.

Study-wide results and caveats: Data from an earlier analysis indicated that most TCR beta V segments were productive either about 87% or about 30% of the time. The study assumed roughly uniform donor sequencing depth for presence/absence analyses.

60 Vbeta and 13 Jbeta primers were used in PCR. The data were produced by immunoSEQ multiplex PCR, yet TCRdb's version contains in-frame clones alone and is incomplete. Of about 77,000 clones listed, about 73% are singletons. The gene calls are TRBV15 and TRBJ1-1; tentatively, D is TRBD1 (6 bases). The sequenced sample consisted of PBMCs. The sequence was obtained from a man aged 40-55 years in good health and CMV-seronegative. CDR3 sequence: CATSRERTVNTEAFF. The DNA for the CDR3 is TGTGCCACCAGCAGAGAACGGACAGTGAACACTGAAGCTTTCTTT.